This T cell receptor beta chain was recovered during a study of a mutant IDH1 vaccine in newly diagnosed glioma. Study background: Investigators started vaccination 4-6 weeks after radiotherapy alone, or with temozolomide cycles.

Time point defined: week 35, safety follow-up. A 20-mer mutant IDH1 peptide at 300 ug was injected subcutaneously with topical imiquimod. Scheduled for weeks 1, 3, 5, 7, 11, 15, 19 and 23, eight vaccinations were given to patients. This table comes from immunoSEQ multiplex PCR, and its TCRdb copy is limited to in-frame clones, with some not included. Of some 60,000 clones listed, 80% to 90% are singletons. Regarding this clone: What it binds is unknown.

The V gene lost 3 bases and the J gene lost 3 bases, with 9 bases spanning the gap. This CDR3 comprises 14 residues. Germline loops: CDR1 SGHTA, CDR2 FQGNSA. Notes on the study in general: In 93.3% of patients, immune responses induced by the vaccine occurred.

The material was PBMCs, obtained from a glioma patient whose treatment included an IDH1 peptide vaccine. The TCR was taken from a man aged 40-49 years with glioma. This sequence joins TRBV7-2 and TRBJ2-1, with D possibly TRBD1 on 5 matching bases. The CDR3 nucleotides are TGTGCCAGCAGCTTCGCAGGGAACTACAATGAGCAGTTCTTC. This codes for CASSFAGNYNEQFF.